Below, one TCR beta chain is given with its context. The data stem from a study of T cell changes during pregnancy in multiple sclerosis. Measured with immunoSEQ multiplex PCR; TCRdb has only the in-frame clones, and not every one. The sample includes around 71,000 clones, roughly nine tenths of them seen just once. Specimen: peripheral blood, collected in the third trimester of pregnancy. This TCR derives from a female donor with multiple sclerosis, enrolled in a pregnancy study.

The CDR3 here is CASSSDYSQFF. The CDR3 bases are TGCGCCAGCAGCTCGGACTACTCCCAGTTCTTC. J is TRBJ2-1 and V is TRBV5-1, with D possibly matching TRBD2 (6 bases). The CDR3 is 11 amino acids. With 3 bases removed from V and 13 bases from J, the gap between germline ends came to 11 bases. CDR1 SGHRS and CDR2 YFSETQ come from the germline V gene.